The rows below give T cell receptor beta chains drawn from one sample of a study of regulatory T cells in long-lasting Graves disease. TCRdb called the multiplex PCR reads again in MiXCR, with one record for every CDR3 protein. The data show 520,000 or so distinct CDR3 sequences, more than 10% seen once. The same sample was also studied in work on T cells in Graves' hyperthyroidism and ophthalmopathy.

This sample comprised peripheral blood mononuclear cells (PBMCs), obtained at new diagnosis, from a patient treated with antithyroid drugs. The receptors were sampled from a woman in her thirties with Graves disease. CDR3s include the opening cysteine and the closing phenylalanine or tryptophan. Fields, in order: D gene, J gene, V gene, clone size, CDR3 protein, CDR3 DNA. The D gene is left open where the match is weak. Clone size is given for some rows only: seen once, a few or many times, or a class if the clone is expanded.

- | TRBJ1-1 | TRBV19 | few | CASSKLYGGYPEAFF | TGTGCCAGTAGTAAATTGTACGGAGGGTACCCTGAAGCTTTCTTT
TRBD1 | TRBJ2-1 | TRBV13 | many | CASSLQDRVFHEQFF | TGTGCCAGCAGCTTACAGGACAGGGTCTTCCATGAGCAGTTCTTC
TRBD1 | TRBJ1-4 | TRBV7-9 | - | CASSGTDRGHEKLFF | TGTGCCAGCAGCGGGACGGACAGGGGGCATGAAAAACTGTTTTTT
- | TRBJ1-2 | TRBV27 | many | CASVKLGLGASGYTF | TGTGCCAGCGTAAAACTAGGATTGGGGGCGTCTGGCTACACCTTC
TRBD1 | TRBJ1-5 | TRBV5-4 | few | CASSLGTGLNQPQHF | TGTGCCAGCAGCTTGGGGACAGGCTTAAATCAGCCCCAGCATTTT
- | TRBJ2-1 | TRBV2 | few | CASSEVSGQFF | TGTGCCAGCAGTGAAGTTAGTGGACAGTTCTTC
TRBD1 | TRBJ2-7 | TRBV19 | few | CASRSGTGGFYEQYF | TGTGCCAGTAGATCCGGGACAGGGGGTTTCTACGAGCAGTACTTC
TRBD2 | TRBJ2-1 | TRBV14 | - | CASSHLSGSSYNEQFF | TGTGCCAGCAGCCACCTTAGCGGGAGCTCCTACAATGAGCAGTTCTTC
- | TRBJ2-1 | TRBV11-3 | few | CASSLNAYTNNEQFF | TGTGCCAGCAGCTTAAACGCCTATACAAACAATGAGCAGTTCTTC
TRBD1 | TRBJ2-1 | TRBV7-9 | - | CASSLPWDRGSYNEQFF | TGTGCCAGCAGCTTACCGTGGGACAGGGGTTCCTACAATGAGCAGTTCTTC
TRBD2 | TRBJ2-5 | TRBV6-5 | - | CASSYATGRGETQYF | TGTGCCAGCAGTTACGCAACCGGGAGGGGGGAGACCCAGTACTTC
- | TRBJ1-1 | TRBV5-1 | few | CASSLDSGASRTEAFF | TGCGCCAGCAGCTTGGATAGCGGGGCTAGTCGGACTGAAGCTTTCTTT
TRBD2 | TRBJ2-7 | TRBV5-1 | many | CASSTGLAGGPSYEQYF | TGCGCCAGCAGCACAGGACTAGCGGGAGGGCCATCCTACGAGCAGTACTTC
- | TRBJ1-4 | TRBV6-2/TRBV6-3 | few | CASSYSRTTGGKLFF | TGTGCCAGCAGTTACTCCCGAACAACCGGGGGAAAACTGTTTTTT
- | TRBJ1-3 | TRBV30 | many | CAWSVHLDVGSGNTIYF | TGTGCCTGGAGTGTCCATCTCGACGTTGGGTCTGGAAACACCATATATTTT
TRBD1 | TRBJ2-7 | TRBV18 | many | CASSPRGTGTDYEQYF | TGTGCCAGCTCGCCGCGAGGCACCGGGACAGATTACGAGCAGTACTTC
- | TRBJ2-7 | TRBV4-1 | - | CASSHGPGGDVEQYF | TGCGCCAGCAGCCATGGGCCAGGGGGGGATGTCGAGCAGTACTTC
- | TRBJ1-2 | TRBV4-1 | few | CASSQPTATNYGYTF | TGCGCCAGCAGCCAACCGACAGCCACTAACTATGGCTACACCTTC
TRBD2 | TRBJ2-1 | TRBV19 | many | CASSISGGGYNEQFF | TGTGCCAGTAGTATAAGCGGGGGCGGGTACAATGAGCAGTTCTTC
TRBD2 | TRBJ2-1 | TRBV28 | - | CASNRGAGINEQFF | TGTGCCAGCAACCGAGGAGCGGGAATCAATGAGCAGTTCTTC
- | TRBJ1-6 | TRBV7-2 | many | CASSFTTGYNSPLHF | TGTGCCAGCAGCTTTACGACAGGTTATAATTCACCCCTCCACTTT
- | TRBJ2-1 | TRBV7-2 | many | CASKRRRDTELNEQFF | TGTGCCAGCAAAAGACGGAGGGATACGGAGTTAAATGAGCAGTTCTTC